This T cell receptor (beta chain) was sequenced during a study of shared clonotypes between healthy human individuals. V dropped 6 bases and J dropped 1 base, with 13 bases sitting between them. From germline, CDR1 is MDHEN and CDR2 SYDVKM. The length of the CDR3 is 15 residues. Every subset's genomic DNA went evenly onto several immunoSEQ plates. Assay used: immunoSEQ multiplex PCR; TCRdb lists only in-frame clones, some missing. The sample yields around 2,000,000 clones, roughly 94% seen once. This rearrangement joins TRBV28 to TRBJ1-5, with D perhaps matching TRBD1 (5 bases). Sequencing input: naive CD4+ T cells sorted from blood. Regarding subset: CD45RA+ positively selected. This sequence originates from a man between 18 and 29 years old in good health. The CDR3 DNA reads TGTGCCAGCAGAAGGGGACGGGAGAGCAATCAGCCCCAGCATTTT. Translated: CASRRGRESNQPQHF.